These T cell receptor beta chains were read from a single sample in a study of T cell responses to AZD1222 COVID-19 vaccine. Generated by immunoSEQ multiplex PCR, the TCRdb table keeps only in-frame clones and is missing some. The table lists under 150,000 clones, 70% to 90% of them singletons. The source material was peripheral blood, sampled 28 days after the second AZD1222 dose. These receptors were taken from an adult who received the AZD1222 COVID-19 vaccine. CDR3s include the opening cysteine and the closing phenylalanine or tryptophan. The order of the fields is J gene, D gene, clone size, V gene, CDR3 protein, CDR3 DNA. D genes are given only for firm matches. Only some rows state a clone size, as once, few, many or a class for expanded clones.

TRBJ2-7	.	.	TRBV7-8	CASSRDYSYEQYF	TGTGCCAGCAGCAGAGATTACTCCTACGAGCAGTACTTC
TRBJ2-7	.	.	TRBV4-3	CASSQEDGTYEQYF	TGCGCCAGCAGCCAAGAGGACGGCACCTACGAGCAGTACTTC
TRBJ2-1	.	.	TRBV6-2/TRBV6-3	CASSYLGRYNEQFF	TGTGCCAGCAGTTACTTAGGGAGGTACAATGAGCAGTTCTTC
TRBJ1-1	TRBD1	.	TRBV6-5	CASSGQGAGNTEAFF	TGTGCCAGCTCAGGACAGGGGGCGGGGAACACTGAAGCTTTCTTT
TRBJ2-2	.	.	TRBV14	CASSQDTGTNTGELFF	TGTGCCAGCAGCCAAGACACAGGGACGAACACCGGGGAGCTGTTTTTT
TRBJ2-3	.	.	TRBV5-1	CASSLIGGAPDTQYF	TGCGCCAGCAGCTTGATCGGGGGCGCCCCAGATACGCAGTATTTT
TRBJ1-1	.	.	TRBV7-9	CASSFIGEAFF	TGTGCCAGCTCTTTCATCGGTGAAGCTTTCTTT
TRBJ2-7	TRBD1	.	TRBV2	CASRPGQAYEQYF	TGTGCCAGCAGGCCTGGACAGGCTTACGAGCAGTACTTC
TRBJ1-6	TRBD1	.	TRBV6-5	CASSPQVPGQGPLHF	TGTGCCAGCAGTCCTCAAGTCCCGGGACAGGGACCCCTCCACTTT
TRBJ1-2	.	.	TRBV5-6	CASSLGIAGDTF	TGTGCCAGCAGCCTCGGGATTGCGGGAGACACCTTC
TRBJ1-2	TRBD1	.	TRBV29-1	CSVGQGVSGGYTF	TGCAGCGTTGGACAGGGGGTTTCGGGAGGCTACACCTTC
TRBJ2-2	.	.	TRBV7-2	CASSFGPLNTGELFF	TGTGCCAGCAGCTTCGGACCCTTGAACACCGGGGAGCTGTTTTTT
TRBJ1-2	.	few	TRBV24-1	CATSDTDWDGYTF	TGTGCCACCAGTGACACAGATTGGGATGGCTACACCTTC
TRBJ2-1	.	.	TRBV7-9	CASSLGRNEQFF	TGTGCCAGCAGCTTAGGTAGGAATGAGCAGTTCTTC
TRBJ2-7	.	.	TRBV6-5	CASSYRGYEQYF	TGTGCCAGCAGTTACCGGGGTTACGAGCAGTACTTC
TRBJ1-2	.	.	TRBV6-1	CASSEGRGYTF	TGTGCCAGCAGTGAAGGACGGGGCTACACCTTC
TRBJ2-7	TRBD2	.	TRBV19	CASQPSGGAYEQYF	TGTGCCAGTCAACCTAGCGGGGGGGCCTACGAGCAGTACTTC
TRBJ1-1	.	.	TRBV5-1	CASSLDANTEAFF	TGCGCCAGCAGCTTGGACGCGAACACTGAAGCTTTCTTT
TRBJ2-3	.	.	TRBV7-2	CASSPREYTTDTQYF	TGTGCCAGCAGCCCCCGGGAATACACCACAGATACGCAGTATTTT
TRBJ1-4	.	once	TRBV15	CATSERTVSTNEKLFF	TGTGCCACCAGCGAGCGGACAGTTAGTACTAATGAAAAACTGTTTTTT
TRBJ1-1	.	few	TRBV19	CASSIGEGEGTEAFF	TGTGCCAGTAGTATAGGAGAGGGTGAGGGCACTGAAGCTTTCTTT
TRBJ1-1	TRBD1	.	TRBV12-5	CASGWALEMTGANTEAFF	TGTGCTAGTGGTTGGGCCCTCGAGATGACAGGGGCGAACACTGAAGCTTTCTTT
TRBJ2-7	TRBD2	once	TRBV7-2	CASRQTSGVYEQYF	TGTGCCAGCAGACAAACTAGCGGGGTCTACGAGCAGTACTTC
TRBJ2-1	.	.	TRBV7-6	CASSYKGQHTGNEQFF	TGTGCCAGCAGCTACAAGGGACAACATACGGGGAATGAGCAGTTCTTC
TRBJ1-6	.	.	TRBV6-5	CASSYGSKQSPLHF	TGTGCCAGCAGTTACGGGAGCAAGCAATCACCCCTCCACTTT
TRBJ1-6	.	.	TRBV21-1	CASSSGKGVFYNSPLHF	TGTGCCAGCAGCAGTGGTAAAGGGGTCTTCTATAATTCACCCCTCCACTTT
TRBJ2-3	.	.	TRBV6-4	CASSVSRDSTDTQYF	TGTGCCAGCAGTGTTTCCAGGGATAGCACAGATACGCAGTATTTT
TRBJ1-2	.	.	TRBV15	CATKPGSEKNYGYTF	TGTGCCACCAAGCCCGGGTCCGAAAAAAACTATGGCTACACCTTC
TRBJ2-2	TRBD1	once	TRBV7-9	CASSLGQGAYNTGELFF	TGTGCCAGCAGCTTGGGACAGGGGGCATATAACACCGGGGAGCTGTTTTTT
TRBJ2-7	.	.	TRBV7-3	CASSLTPGSYEQYF	TGTGCCAGCAGCCTGACCCCTGGCTCCTACGAGCAGTACTTC
TRBJ2-6	.	.	TRBV6-5	CASSYSVSGANVLTF	TGTGCCAGCAGTTACTCGGTCTCTGGGGCCAACGTCCTGACTTTC
TRBJ2-5	.	.	TRBV7-8	CASSSGPQETQYF	TGTGCCAGCAGCTCGGGACCTCAAGAGACCCAGTACTTC
TRBJ1-1	TRBD1	.	TRBV4-3	CASSQEDRVNTEAFF	TGCGCCAGCAGCCAAGAGGACAGGGTGAACACTGAAGCTTTCTTT
TRBJ2-7	.	.	TRBV4-2	CASKGPGYEQYF	TGTGCCAGCAAAGGTCCAGGCTACGAGCAGTACTTC
TRBJ1-5	.	.	TRBV5-5	CASSLGTAIEPQHF	TGTGCCAGCAGCTTGGGGACGGCCATCGAGCCCCAGCATTTT
TRBJ2-3	TRBD2	.	TRBV3-1/TRBV3-2	CASSHKRLAGTDTQYF	TGTGCCAGCAGCCATAAAAGACTAGCGGGGACAGATACGCAGTATTTT
TRBJ2-7	TRBD2	.	TRBV28	CASSLRGSGGPVYEQYF	TGTGCCAGCAGTTTAAGGGGTAGCGGGGGACCCGTCTACGAGCAGTACTTC
TRBJ1-2	.	.	TRBV4-1	CASSQDSWTPGGGYTF	TGCGCCAGCAGCCAAGATTCATGGACTCCTGGCGGTGGCTACACCTTC
TRBJ1-1	.	.	TRBV13	CASSRQSIEAFF	TGTGCCAGCAGCCGACAAAGCATTGAAGCTTTCTTT
TRBJ1-5	.	.	TRBV6-5	CASSPERNQPQHF	TGTGCCAGCAGCCCGGAGCGGAATCAGCCCCAGCATTTT
TRBJ1-4	TRBD1	.	TRBV9	CASTPSGTANEKLFF	TGTGCCAGCACCCCCTCCGGGACAGCAAATGAAAAACTGTTTTTT
TRBJ2-1	TRBD2	once	TRBV7-2	CASSLGGGLIYNEQFF	TGTGCCAGCAGCTTAGGCGGGGGTCTCATATACAATGAGCAGTTCTTC
TRBJ2-3	.	once	TRBV28	CASSLSSSRPDTQYF	TGTGCCAGCAGTTTATCCTCGTCGCGTCCAGATACGCAGTATTTT
TRBJ2-2	.	.	TRBV7-2	CASSLAERNTGELFF	TGTGCCAGCAGCTTAGCGGAAAGGAACACCGGGGAGCTGTTTTTT
TRBJ1-5	TRBD1	.	TRBV19	CASSNLAGGPYSNQPQHF	TGTGCCAGTAGTAACCTGGCAGGGGGCCCATATAGCAATCAGCCCCAGCATTTT
TRBJ1-6	TRBD1	.	TRBV7-8	CASSPRTGGSYNSPLHF	TGTGCCAGCAGCCCCAGGACAGGGGGCTCCTATAATTCACCCCTCCACTTT